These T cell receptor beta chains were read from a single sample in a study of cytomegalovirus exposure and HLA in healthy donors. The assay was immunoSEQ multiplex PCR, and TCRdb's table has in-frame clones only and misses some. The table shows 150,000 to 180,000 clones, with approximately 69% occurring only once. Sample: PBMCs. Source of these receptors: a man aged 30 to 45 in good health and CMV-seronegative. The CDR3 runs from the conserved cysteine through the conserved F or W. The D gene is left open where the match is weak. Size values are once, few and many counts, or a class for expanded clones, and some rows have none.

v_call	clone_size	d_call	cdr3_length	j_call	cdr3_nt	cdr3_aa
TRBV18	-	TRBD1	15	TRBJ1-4	TGTGCCAGCTCACCGTCCCGGGACAGTAATGAAAAACTGTTTTTT	CASSPSRDSNEKLFF
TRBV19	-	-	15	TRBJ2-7	TGTGCCAGTAGTATAGGACGCCAGGGAACCTACGAGCAGTACTTC	CASSIGRQGTYEQYF
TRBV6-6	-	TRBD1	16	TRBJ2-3	TGTGCCAGCAGTTACTCTGGGACAGGGGGCACAGATACGCAGTATTTT	CASSYSGTGGTDTQYF
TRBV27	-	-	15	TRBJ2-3	TGTGCCAGCAGTTTGGCCGGACAACCCGGGGATACGCAGTATTTT	CASSLAGQPGDTQYF
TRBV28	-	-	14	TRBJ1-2	TGTGCCAGCAGTCCCCCTACAGGGTCTCATGGCTACACCTTC	CASSPPTGSHGYTF
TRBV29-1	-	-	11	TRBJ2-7	TGCAGCGTTCTACAGGGTTACGAGCAGTACTTC	CSVLQGYEQYF
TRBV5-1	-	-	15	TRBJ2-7	TGCGCCAGCAGCTTGGTGGCAGGCCGCTTGGACGAGCAGTACTTC	CASSLVAGRLDEQYF
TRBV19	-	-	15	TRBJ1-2	TGTGCCAGTAGTGGGGTAGGAGGATTTAACTATGGCTACACCTTC	CASSGVGGFNYGYTF
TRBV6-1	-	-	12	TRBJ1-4	TGTGCCACTGCACAGGGTATTGAAAAACTGTTTTTT	CATAQGIEKLFF
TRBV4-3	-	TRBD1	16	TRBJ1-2	TGCGCCAGCAGCCAAGATCGAGGACAGGGGCTCTATGGCTACCCCTTC	CASSQDRGQGLYGYPF
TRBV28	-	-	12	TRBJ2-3	TGTGCCAGCAGTCCTAGCACAGATACGCAGTATTTT	CASSPSTDTQYF
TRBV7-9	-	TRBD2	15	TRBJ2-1	TGTGCCAGCAGCTTAGGAGCGGGGAGCTACAATGAGCAGTTCTTC	CASSLGAGSYNEQFF
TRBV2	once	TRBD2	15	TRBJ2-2	TGTGCCAGCAGACACGCGGGGGGTGATGCCGGGGAGCTGTTTTTT	CASRHAGGDAGELFF
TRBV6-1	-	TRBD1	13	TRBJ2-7	TGTGCCAGCAGCCGGGACAGACTCTACGAGCAGTACTTC	CASSRDRLYEQYF
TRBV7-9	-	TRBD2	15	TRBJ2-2	TGTGCCAGCAGCTTCCAACGGGGGGTTACCGGGGAGCTGTTTTTT	CASSFQRGVTGELFF
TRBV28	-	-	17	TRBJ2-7	TGTGCCAGCAGTCTCGCTGATTCCCGGGACACCTCCTACGAGCAGTACTTC	CASSLADSRDTSYEQYF
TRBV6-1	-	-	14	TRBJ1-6	TGTGCCAGCAGTGAAACAGGGAGAGATTCACCCCTCCACTTT	CASSETGRDSPLHF
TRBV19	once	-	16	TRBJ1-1	TGTGCCAGTAGTATAGATGCAGGGCGATCGAACACTGAAGCTTTCTTT	CASSIDAGRSNTEAFF
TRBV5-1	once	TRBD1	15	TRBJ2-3	TGCGCCAGCAGCCGTGGACAGGGGGCGAGAGATACGCAGTATTTT	CASSRGQGARDTQYF
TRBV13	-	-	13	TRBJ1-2	TGTGCCAGCAAGGCCCTCGACAGATATGGCTACCCCTTC	CASKALDRYGYPF
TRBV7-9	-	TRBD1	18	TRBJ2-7	TGTGCCAGCAGCTATGGCTCGGGACAGGGCTACCTCTCCTACGAGCAGTACTTC	CASSYGSGQGYLSYEQYF
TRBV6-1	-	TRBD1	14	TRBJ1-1	TGTGCCAGCAGATCGACAGGGATCAACACTGAAGCTTTCTTT	CASRSTGINTEAFF
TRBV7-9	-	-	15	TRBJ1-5	TGTGCCAGCAGCTCCGTCGGGACACGCAATCAGCCCCAGCATTTT	CASSSVGTRNQPQHF
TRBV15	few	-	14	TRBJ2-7	TGTGCCACCAGCAGAGATCTTACGGCCTACGAGCAGTACTTC	CATSRDLTAYEQYF
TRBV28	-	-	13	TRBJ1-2	TGTGCCAGCAGTCCGGGAGGTAACTATGGCTACACCTTC	CASSPGGNYGYTF
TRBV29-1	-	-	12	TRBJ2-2	TGCAGCTTCAGGGCGAACACCGGGGAGCTGTTTTTT	CSFRANTGELFF
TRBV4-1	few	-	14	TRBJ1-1	TGCGCCAGCAGCCAATACATATCAGGGACTGAAGCTTTCTTT	CASSQYISGTEAFF
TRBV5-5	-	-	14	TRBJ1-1	TGTGCCAGCAGCCCGCAGGGTACGTACACTGAAGCTTTCTTT	CASSPQGTYTEAFF
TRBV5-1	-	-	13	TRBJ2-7	TGCGCCAGCAGCTTGCGGGGGATGGGCGAGCAGTACTTC	CASSLRGMGEQYF
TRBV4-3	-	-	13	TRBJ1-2	TGCGCCAGCAGCCAAGTAGTCCAGGGTGGCTACACCTTC	CASSQVVQGGYTF
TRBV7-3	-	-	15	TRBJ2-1	TGTGCCAGCAGCTCATCAGGACAGACCAACAATGAGCAGTTCTTC	CASSSSGQTNNEQFF
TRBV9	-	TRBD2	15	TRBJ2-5	TGTGCCAGCAGCTTGAGCGGGGGGAAGGTAGAGACCCAGTACTTC	CASSLSGGKVETQYF
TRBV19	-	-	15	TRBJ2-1	TGTGCCAGTAGTATAAGAGTCCTTTGGGAGGCTGAGCAGTTCTTC	CASSIRVLWEAEQFF
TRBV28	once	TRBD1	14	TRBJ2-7	TGTGCCAGCAGTCAGACAGGGAACTCCTACGAGCAGTACTTC	CASSQTGNSYEQYF
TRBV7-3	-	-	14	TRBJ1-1	TGTGCCAGCAGCGGGGCAACAGGGATCACTGAAGCTTTCTTT	CASSGATGITEAFF
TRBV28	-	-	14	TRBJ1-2	TGTGCCAGCACCCAACAAGGGGCAAGATATGGCTACACCTTC	CASTQQGARYGYTF
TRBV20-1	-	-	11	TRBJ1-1	TGCAGTGCTAGAGACGGAGGGAAGGCTTTCTTT	CSARDGGKAFF
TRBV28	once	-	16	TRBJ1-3	TGTGCCAGCAGTCGGCCCCCGGGGTCGGTCGGAAACACCATATATTTT	CASSRPPGSVGNTIYF
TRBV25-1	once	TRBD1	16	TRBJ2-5	TGTGCCAGCACCTACTCCGGGACAGGAATAGGGGAGACCCAGTACTTC	CASTYSGTGIGETQYF
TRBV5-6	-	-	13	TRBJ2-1	TGTGCCAGCAGCTTCGGGGAAGTCAATGAGCAGTTCTTC	CASSFGEVNEQFF
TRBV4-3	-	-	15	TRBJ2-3	TGCGCCAGCAGCCAAGGGAAAGGGGTGACAGATACGCAGTATTTT	CASSQGKGVTDTQYF
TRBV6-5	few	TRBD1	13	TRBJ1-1	TGTGCCAGCAACGGACAGGGTGGGACTGAAGCTTTCTTT	CASNGQGGTEAFF
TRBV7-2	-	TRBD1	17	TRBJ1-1	TGTGCCAGCTGCCACAGGGGGCGAAATATCCTGAACACTGAAGCTTTCTTT	CASCHRGRNILNTEAFF
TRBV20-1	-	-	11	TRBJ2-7	TGCAGTGCCGGCCGGGCCTACGAGCAGTACTTC	CSAGRAYEQYF
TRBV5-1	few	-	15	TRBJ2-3	TGCGCCAGCAGCGGACAAAGAGCTAGCACAGATACGCAGTATTTT	CASSGQRASTDTQYF
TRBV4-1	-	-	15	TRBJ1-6	TGCGCCAGCAGCCAAGTAGGGGCAGGGAATTCACCCCTCCACTTT	CASSQVGAGNSPLHF
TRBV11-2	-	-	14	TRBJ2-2	TGTGCCAGCAGCTTTTTCGGGGGGCCCGGGGAGCTGTTTTTT	CASSFFGGPGELFF
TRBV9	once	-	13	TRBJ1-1	TGTGCCAGCAGCGTAGAATATGGCCAGAAAGCTTTCTTT	CASSVEYGQKAFF
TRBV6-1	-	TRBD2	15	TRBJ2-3	TGTGCCAGCACCATGGGCGGGGGGGCGTCAGATACGCAGTATTTT	CASTMGGGASDTQYF
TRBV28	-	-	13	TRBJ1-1	TGTGCCAGCACCTCGCCCGCGAAAACTGAAGCTTTCTTT	CASTSPAKTEAFF
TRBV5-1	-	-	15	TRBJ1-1	TGCGCCAGCAGCTTGGCCGGAGTCATGAACACTGAAGCTTTCTTT	CASSLAGVMNTEAFF